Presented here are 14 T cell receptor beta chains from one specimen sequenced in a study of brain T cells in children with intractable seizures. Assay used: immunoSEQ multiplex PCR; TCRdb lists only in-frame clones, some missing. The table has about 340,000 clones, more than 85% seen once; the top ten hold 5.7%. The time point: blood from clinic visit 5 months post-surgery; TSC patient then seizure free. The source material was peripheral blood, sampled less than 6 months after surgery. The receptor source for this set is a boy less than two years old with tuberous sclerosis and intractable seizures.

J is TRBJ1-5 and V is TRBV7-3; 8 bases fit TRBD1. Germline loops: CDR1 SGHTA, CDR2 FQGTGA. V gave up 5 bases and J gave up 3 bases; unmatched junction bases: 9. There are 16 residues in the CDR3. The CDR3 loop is CASSRDRLLPNQPQHF. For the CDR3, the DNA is TGTGCCAGCAGCAGGGACAGGCTTCTCCCCAATCAGCCCCAGCATTTT.

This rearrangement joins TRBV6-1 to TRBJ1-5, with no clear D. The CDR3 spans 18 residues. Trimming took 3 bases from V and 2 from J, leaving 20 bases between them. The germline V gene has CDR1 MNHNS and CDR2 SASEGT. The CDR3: CASSESPYRKGGNQPQHF. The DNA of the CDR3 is TGTGCCAGCAGTGAGAGCCCCTATCGTAAAGGAGGCAATCAGCCCCAGCATTTT.

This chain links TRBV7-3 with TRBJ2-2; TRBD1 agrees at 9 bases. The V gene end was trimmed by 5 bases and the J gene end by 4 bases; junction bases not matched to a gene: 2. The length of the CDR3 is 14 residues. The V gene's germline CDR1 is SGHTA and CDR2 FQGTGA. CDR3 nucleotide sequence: TGTGCCAGCAGCCGGGACAGGGCCACCGGGGAGCTGTTTTTT. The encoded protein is CASSRDRATGELFF.

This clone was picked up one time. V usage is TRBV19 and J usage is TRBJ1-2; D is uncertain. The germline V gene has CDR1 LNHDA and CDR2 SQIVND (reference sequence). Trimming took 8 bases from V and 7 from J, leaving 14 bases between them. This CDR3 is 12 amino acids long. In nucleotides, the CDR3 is TGTGCCAGTGGTTACCCCGAAGTTGGCTACACCTTC. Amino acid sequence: CASGYPEVGYTF.

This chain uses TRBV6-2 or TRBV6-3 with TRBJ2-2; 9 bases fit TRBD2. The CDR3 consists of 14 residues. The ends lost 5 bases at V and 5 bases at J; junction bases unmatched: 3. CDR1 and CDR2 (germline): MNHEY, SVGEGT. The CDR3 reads CASSGLASTGELFF. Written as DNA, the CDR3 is TGTGCCAGCAGTGGACTAGCGAGTACCGGGGAGCTGTTTTTT.

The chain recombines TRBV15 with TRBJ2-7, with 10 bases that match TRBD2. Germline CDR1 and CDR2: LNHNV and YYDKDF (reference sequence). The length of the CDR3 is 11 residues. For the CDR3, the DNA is TGTGTCAGCGGGGGGGCATACGAGCAGTACTTC. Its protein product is CVSGGAYEQYF.

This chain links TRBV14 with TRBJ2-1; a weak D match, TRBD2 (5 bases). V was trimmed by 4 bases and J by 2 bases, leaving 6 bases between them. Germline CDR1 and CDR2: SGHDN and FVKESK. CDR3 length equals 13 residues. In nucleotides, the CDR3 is TGTGCCAGCAGCCCTAGCACCTACAATGAGCAGTTCTTC. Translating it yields CASSPSTYNEQFF.

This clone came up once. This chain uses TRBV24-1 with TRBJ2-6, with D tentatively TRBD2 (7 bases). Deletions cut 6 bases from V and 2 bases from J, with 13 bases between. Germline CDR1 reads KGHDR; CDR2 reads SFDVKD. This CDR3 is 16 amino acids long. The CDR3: CATSPRGGAGANVLTF. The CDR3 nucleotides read TGTGCCACCAGTCCTAGAGGGGGGGCTGGGGCCAACGTCCTGACTTTC.

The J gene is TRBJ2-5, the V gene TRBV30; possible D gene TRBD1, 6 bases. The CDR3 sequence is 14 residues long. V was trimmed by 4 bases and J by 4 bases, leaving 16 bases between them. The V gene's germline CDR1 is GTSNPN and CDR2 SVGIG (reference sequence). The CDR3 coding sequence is TGTGCCTGGACAGGGGTCGGCTTCGGAGAGACCCAGTACTTC. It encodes CAWTGVGFGETQYF.

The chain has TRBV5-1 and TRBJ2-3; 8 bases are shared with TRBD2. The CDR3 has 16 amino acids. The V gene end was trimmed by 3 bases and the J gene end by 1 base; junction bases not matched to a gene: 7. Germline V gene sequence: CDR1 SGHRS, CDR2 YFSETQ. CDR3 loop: CASSSKRELGTDTQYF. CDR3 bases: TGCGCCAGCAGCTCAAAGCGGGAGTTAGGCACAGATACGCAGTATTTT.

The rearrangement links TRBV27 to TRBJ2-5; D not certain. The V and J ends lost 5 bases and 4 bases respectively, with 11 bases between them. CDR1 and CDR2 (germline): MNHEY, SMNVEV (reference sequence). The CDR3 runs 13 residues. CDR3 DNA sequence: TGTGCCAGCAGTCCCAGGACGGGAGAGACCCAGTACTTC. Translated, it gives CASSPRTGETQYF.

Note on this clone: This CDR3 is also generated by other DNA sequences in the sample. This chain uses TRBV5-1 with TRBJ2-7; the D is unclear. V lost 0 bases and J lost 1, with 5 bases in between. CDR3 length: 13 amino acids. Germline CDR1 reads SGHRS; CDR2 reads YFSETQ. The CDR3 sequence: CASSLEGSYEQYF. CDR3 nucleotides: TGCGCCAGCAGCTTGGAAGGATCCTACGAGCAGTACTTC.

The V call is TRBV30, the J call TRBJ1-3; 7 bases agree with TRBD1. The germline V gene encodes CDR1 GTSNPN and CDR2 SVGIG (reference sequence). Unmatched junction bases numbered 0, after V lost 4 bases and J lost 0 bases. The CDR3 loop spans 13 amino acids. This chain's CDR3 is CAWNRGSGNTIYF. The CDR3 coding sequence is TGTGCCTGGAACAGGGGCTCTGGAAACACCATATATTTT.

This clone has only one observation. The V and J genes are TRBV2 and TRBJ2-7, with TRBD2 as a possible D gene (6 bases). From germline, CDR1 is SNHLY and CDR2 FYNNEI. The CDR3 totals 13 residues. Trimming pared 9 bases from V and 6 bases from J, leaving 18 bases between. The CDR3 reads CASLLVGGVEQYF. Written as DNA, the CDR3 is TGTGCCAGTTTATTGGTGGGAGGCGTCGAGCAGTACTTC.